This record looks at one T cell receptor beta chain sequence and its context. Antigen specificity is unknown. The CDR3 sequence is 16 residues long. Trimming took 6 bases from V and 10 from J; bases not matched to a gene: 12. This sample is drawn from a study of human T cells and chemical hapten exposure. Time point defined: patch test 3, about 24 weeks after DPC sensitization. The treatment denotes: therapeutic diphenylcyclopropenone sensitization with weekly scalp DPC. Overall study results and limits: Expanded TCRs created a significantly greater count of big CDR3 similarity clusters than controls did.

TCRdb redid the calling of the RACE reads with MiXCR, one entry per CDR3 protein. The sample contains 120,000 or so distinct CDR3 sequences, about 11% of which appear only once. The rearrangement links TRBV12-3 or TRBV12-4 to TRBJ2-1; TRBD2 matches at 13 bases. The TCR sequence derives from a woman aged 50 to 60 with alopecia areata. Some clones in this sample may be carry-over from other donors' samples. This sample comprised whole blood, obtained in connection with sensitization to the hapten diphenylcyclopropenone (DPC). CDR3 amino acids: CASRGTSGIIRGEQFF. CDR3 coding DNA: TGTGCCAGCAGAGGGACTAGCGGGATTATAAGAGGCGAGCAGTTCTTC.